These 7 T cell receptor beta chains were sequenced from one sample in a study of cytomegalovirus exposure and HLA in healthy donors. The PCR was carried out with 60 Vbeta primers and 13 Jbeta primers. Generated by immunoSEQ multiplex PCR, the TCRdb table keeps only in-frame clones and is missing some. Of about 160,000 clones in the sample, 65% to 85% were seen once. The sequencing sample was made of PBMCs. All receptors derive from a male donor in good health and CMV-seropositive.

The chain couples TRBV19 to TRBJ1-6; possibly TRBD1 for D (6 bases). The CDR3 totals 17 residues. The V and J ends lost 7 bases and 0 bases respectively, with 16 bases between them. Looked up from germline, CDR1 is LNHDA and CDR2 is SQIVND (reference sequence). The CDR3 DNA sequence: TGTGCCAGTACTCCCGGACAGAAAAGCTCCTATAATTCACCCCTCCACTTT. Translating it yields CASTPGQKSSYNSPLHF.

The chain combines TRBV28 with TRBJ2-7, with 11 bases matching TRBD2. Per the germline V gene, CDR1 is MDHEN and CDR2 is SYDVKM. V lost 2 bases to trimming and J lost 3 bases; unmatched junction nucleotides: 3. The CDR3 totals 15 residues. CDR3 sequence (DNA): TGTGCCAGCAGTTTACTAGCGGGAGGTAACTACGAGCAGTACTTC. Translation gives CASSLLAGGNYEQYF.

CDR3 loop: CASSLGGSRVGYTF. DNA of the CDR3: TGTGCCAGCAGCTTAGGGGGCAGTAGAGTTGGCTACACCTTC. The rearrangement joins TRBV5-6 to TRBJ1-2; TRBD1 agrees at 7 bases. This CDR3 has 14 amino acids. V trimming: 2 bases; J trimming: 7 bases; junction bases outside the gene matches: 8. CDR1 is SGHDT and CDR2 is YYEEEE in the germline V gene.

The chain uses TRBV9 and TRBJ2-7; 10 bases map to TRBD1. CDR3 length: 14 amino acids. The V segment lost 0 bases and the J segment 7 bases; nucleotides outside the gene matches: 4. CDR1 and CDR2 (germline): SGDLS, YYNGEE. The CDR3 DNA follows: TGTGCCAGCAGCGTAGGACAGGGGGCTTTTGAGCAGTACTTC. Translated: CASSVGQGAFEQYF.

This chain links TRBV10-3 with TRBJ1-1, with D possibly matching TRBD1 (6 bases). Trimming pared 7 bases from V and 3 bases from J, leaving 15 bases between. The germline CDR1 and CDR2 sequences are ENHRY and SYGVKD. The CDR3 is 14 amino acids. The CDR3 DNA reads TGTGCCATCACCCGAGGGGGTACGGACACTGAAGCTTTCTTT. Encoded protein: CAITRGGTDTEAFF.

The genes are TRBV5-8 and TRBJ2-5, with TRBD2 matching over 9 bases. The CDR3 totals 15 residues. Trimming at V came to 4 bases and at J to 8 bases, leaving 12 bases not matched to a gene. The germline V gene encodes CDR1 SGHTS and CDR2 YDEGEE. The CDR3 region has the DNA TGTGCCAGCAGCGCTACTAGCGGGCCTTTCCCTACCCAGTACTTC. It is translated as CASSATSGPFPTQYF.

This clone was picked up one time. The chain joins TRBV28 to TRBJ2-1; weak D call: TRBD2 (5 bases). Germline V gives CDR1 MDHEN, CDR2 SYDVKM. The CDR3 runs to 14 residues. V was shortened by 10 bases and J by 3 bases, with 16 bases between the two germline ends. CDR3 amino acids: CAIQNERLYNEQFF. DNA for the CDR3: TGTGCCATCCAGAATGAGCGGCTCTACAATGAGCAGTTCTTC.